This T cell receptor (beta chain) appears in the sequencing data of a study of blood T cell repertoires in COVID-19 (dated by TCRdb to 2018 to 2021). Turning to the overall study: Samples covering the acute and convalescent phases of COVID-19 were provided by collaborators in the United States, Italy and Spain. Where available, HLA class I and class II types were obtained from metadata supplied by the sample provider rather than from assay-based typing. The material from the prospective study consisted of cDNA or gDNA derived from T cells, B-cell-depleted T cells, or PBMCs. The repertoires were made available in a free public database intended to serve as a resource for research on the immune response to SARS-CoV-2. The samples were drawn from two sources: the first 160 participants of the ongoing ImmuneRACE study, and over 1,000 subjects contributed by 6 global collaborators. Deeply sampled blood TCRbeta repertoires from subjects exposed to, actively infected with, or recovered from COVID-19 were included in the dataset. Nearly every sample came with metadata listing a de-identified subject ID, COVID-19 status, age in years and sex.

Whole blood was collected in K2EDTA tubes by collaborating institutions according to the institutions' own protocols. For TCRbeta analysis, collaborator samples were shipped as frozen whole blood, as isolated PBMCs, or as DNA extracted from either sample type. TCRbeta CDR3 regions were amplified from genomic DNA using the immunoSEQ Assay, a bias-controlled multiplex PCR. In the source study's methods: The number of nucleated cells in each sample was estimated from the amplification of reference gene primers within the assay. To quantify the absolute abundance of each unique TCRbeta CDR3 rearrangement, sequence reads were collapsed and filtered. Productive Simpson clonality was computed per sample as the square root of Simpson's diversity index over productive rearrangements. Here the immuneACCESS table is served through TCRdb, limited to in-frame sequences with V and J called. Missing clones are a known gap in these copies; in checked studies unresolved V genes cover under half, and the rest lacks a known reason. V and J calls and clone size are those listed in that table; D and trimming were worked out from the DNA. Counted in this sample were fewer than 250,000 clones; less than 90% of them appeared once. About 20% of the sample is in the top ten clones.

The research as a whole found: The quantity of clinical and demographic metadata differed by source and by participant and was supplied without curation.

Comment on this clone: Its antigen has not been determined. No much larger clone is present one base from it, and per-base qualities are unavailable.

Spanning cysteine to phenylalanine, the CDR3 consists of 16 amino acids. Kept here is only the CDR3 DNA, which spans 48 bases and is read in frame from base 1. V loses 3 bases at its end and J loses 4 bases; junction bases beyond the gene matches: 9. The germline V gene (reference sequence) supplies CDR1 WNHNN and CDR2 SYGVQD. Here the chain combines TRBV10-1 and TRBJ2-3; a stretch of 8 junction bases matches TRBD2. The sample comprised peripheral blood. The clonotype was recovered from a man aged 25 to 40 with active or convalescent COVID-19. CDR3 region: CASSDLLAGGADTQYF. The DNA is TGCGCCAGCAGTGACCTACTTGCGGGGGGTGCAGATACGCAGTATTTT.